What follows is one T cell receptor (beta chain) and its context. Which antigen it targets is not known. No base-level quality is on record; no much larger clone is a single base apart. The entry originates in a study of cytomegalovirus exposure and HLA in healthy donors listed by TCRdb under 2017. Some background on the complete study: In an earlier analysis of 450 to 750 of the donors, about 260 Gb of sequence data and 117 million unique TCR beta sequences from about 179 million T cells were reported. An early release that covered some 630 HLA-typed donors contained about 290 gigabases of sequencing data and 65 million to 100 million unique TCR sequences. The genetic ancestry cluster associated with self-reported Caucasian donors included 81% of the 398 genotyped donors. The study was designed to test whether signatures of past pathogen exposure could be identified by cataloging public T cell receptors. The study profiled the T cell repertoires of hundreds of subjects by immunosequencing and related them to cytomegalovirus serostatus. Besides the first cohort of 666 subjects, a separate validation cohort made up of over 95 different subjects was used. The study combined high-throughput TCR immunosequencing, statistical association of individual TCRs with disease status, and machine learning to predict cytomegalovirus infection status. To study patterns of TCR occurrence, a later analysis re-analyzed previously published TCR beta repertoires from several hundred donors and added high-resolution HLA genotyping. Rather than drawing on any new phenotypic data, the later analysis identified candidate immune exposures from TCR beta sequences and the way those sequences occurred across donors. To decide whether each TCR beta V gene segment behaved as functional or pseudogenic, an earlier analysis of 587 of the donors relied on high-throughput TCR beta sequencing. Donor age, sex, ethnicity and CMV serostatus were collected together with the repertoire data. Genome-wide SNP genotypes for about 55% of the roughly 670 donors were used in a later genetic analysis, which treated that subset as a discovery cohort. All discovery cohort repertoires had been generated on a single sequencing platform. Class I and class II HLA loci were covered by the typing at four-digit resolution. Typing coverage differed by locus: A, B, C, DRB1 and DQB1 were typed in roughly 620-630 donors, DQA1 in approximately 520, DPA1 in around 580, and DPB1 in around 440. Because of strong linkage in the cohort, 5 or 6 DR-DQ haplotypes were treated as single units for association and clustering. Among around 400 genotyped donors of the cohort, an average of approximately 230,000 unique TCR beta nucleotide sequences were sequenced per donor, roughly 20% of them non-productive. What the study reported, not specific to this receptor: Most CMV-associated TCR beta chains appeared to be HLA-restricted in a later analysis, and the HLA associations seemed to be driven largely by CMV exposure. The authors suggested that the approach could potentially be extended to other disease states and immunological phenotypes. A total of roughly 160 TCR beta chains were listed by the study as associated with cytomegalovirus. A further reported finding was that TCR beta sequences accurately predicted the HLA-A and HLA-B alleles for most subjects in the first cohort. HLA typing was unavailable for some donors at each locus, so association tests used only the typed subset. In a later analysis, HLA-associated TCR beta chains were found to be more clonally expanded and to have lower generation probabilities than equally common non-associated chains. Cytomegalovirus status was reported to be diagnosed by the classifier with high specificity and sensitivity in both the original and validation cohorts. According to a later analysis, parvovirus B19, influenza, CMV and Epstein-Barr virus appeared linked to several top co-occurrence clusters. Because counts were too low, some 17 rarely observed V segments, including chromosome 9 orphons, were left out of the earlier analysis of 587 of the donors. Presence/absence analyses assumed roughly uniform sequencing depth across donors, an assumption that may not hold. Across donors, most TCR sequences were observed very rarely, whereas some public TCRs were present in many individuals. This cohort had only TCR beta chains sequenced, and the lack of alpha or paired-chain data limited which features could be detected. According to a later analysis, TCR association rates differed among HLA loci, with DRB1 alleles showing the most associated TCRs and HLA-C alleles showing the fewest. Some IMGT-functional V segments, including TRBV6-2 and TRBV6-3, could not be told apart with the 87-base-pair reads, so those segments were excluded. Broadly in line with IMGT annotations, most TCR beta V segments showed up in productive rearrangements about 87% or about 30% of the time in an earlier analysis of approximately 600 of the donors. A cluster of highly shared sequence variants was judged likely to be a technical artifact of the sequencing pipeline. When HLA alleles, especially DR and DQ, strongly co-occurred, attributing TCR associations to individual alleles was difficult. Specific HLA alleles were associated with over 15,000 TCR beta sequences at a false discovery rate of 0.05 in a later analysis. For the cohort, immune exposure information was limited to CMV serostatus. Linkage disequilibrium might explain the correlated functional status among segregating V segments, but an unknown experimental factor could not be excluded. A later genetic analysis reported fewer N-insertions in productive TCRs among donors in an Asian-associated ancestry cluster than the roughly 700-donor mean. V-gene and J-gene trimming of TCR beta chains was associated with a missense DCLRE1C variant in a later genetic analysis, and the association was replicated in an independent cohort. In vitro tests confirmed that a few of the cytomegalovirus-associated TCR beta chains recognize cytomegalovirus antigens.

In total, approximately 700 healthy bone marrow donors made up the cohort. All cohort members were sampled while nominally healthy, although unrecorded immune exposures were likely present. The donor tested CMV seropositive and was one of the 289 seropositive cohort members. A peripheral blood sample was collected from each donor, and TCR beta sequencing was performed on peripheral blood mononuclear cells. The Qiagen DNeasy Blood Extraction Kit was used to extract genomic DNA from the blood cell samples. Preparation of the library involved the immunoSEQ multiplex PCR assay. For the multiplex PCR, a mixture combining 60 forward primers for TCR Vbeta segments and 13 reverse primers for TCR Jbeta segments was used. A multiplex PCR assay on genomic DNA amplified the CDR3 region of rearranged TCR beta genes. On the Illumina HiSeq System, the amplified TCR beta libraries were sequenced as 87-base-pair reads. Per the original workflow: A later analysis counted 65 million to 90 million unique TCR beta chains across the 550 to 750 repertoires, and 9.5 million to 11 million of these chains were shared by at least two donors. Raw reads were error-corrected and collapsed into unique sequences by a nearest-neighbor algorithm in which closely related sequences were merged to remove PCR and sequencing errors. Alignment of CDR3 sequences to IMGT reference sequences was used to assign V, D and J gene segments. For a sequence to be retained, a match of at least six nucleotides was required to both a V gene segment and a J gene segment. Rearrangements were classified as productive when the CDR3 lacked stop codons and remained in frame with V and J, and all other rearrangements were classified as non-productive. CDR3 was defined by IMGT convention, running from the second conserved V-encoded cysteine to the conserved J-encoded phenylalanine. The earlier analysis of about 610 of the donors excluded sequences that lacked an unambiguous match to a single V gene segment. In an earlier analysis of approximately 560 of the donors, a V segment was called functional when productive rearrangements were above 56.7%, and segregating when the standard deviation between donors exceeded 5%. A statistical classification framework was built for diagnosing cytomegalovirus status from the catalog of TCR beta chain sequences. V and J gene assignment, in a later analysis, came from comparing TCR nucleotide sequences with IMGT/GENE-DB human TR gene sequences. A later analysis assigned CDR3 sequences and most-parsimonious VDJ recombination scenarios with the TCRdist pipeline. A later analysis defined each TCR beta chain by its CDR3 amino acid sequence plus V-gene family, and excluded reads lacking a unique V-gene family. As a way to deal with suspected cross-contamination and a sequencing artifact, a later analysis dropped 500 to 700 nucleotide sequences that were highly shared and had low generation probability. In a later analysis, a clonal expansion index for each public chain was calculated from normalized within-repertoire ranks of inferred template counts. Generation probabilities in a later analysis came from a VDJ recombination model fitted to out-of-frame rearrangements, and those results were checked against IGoR. A later analysis scored TCR-TCR, TCR-HLA and TCR-CMV co-occurrence with hypergeometric tests, applying a repertoire-size bias correction to TCR pairs. In a later analysis, false discovery rates were estimated by permuting HLA or CMV assignments 20 times. In a later analysis, co-occurring TCRs were grouped using DBSCAN, with TCRdist sequence similarity added in when clustering inside HLA-allele-positive subsets. Repertoires with fewer than 30,000 or more than 120,000 public chains were left out of co-occurrence clustering, as were about five repertoires with anomalous nucleotide sharing. TCRdb provides this immuneACCESS table in a form limited to in-frame rearrangements. Some clones are lacking; in checked studies, under half of them reflect an unresolved V gene, and why the rest are absent is not known. V and J calls and clone size are as listed in that table; D and trimming were resolved from the DNA. The sample yields 55,000 to 80,000 clones; about 72% were counted once. Of the sample, less than 25% falls within the top ten clones.

The germline V gene yields SGHRS for CDR1 and YFSETQ for CDR2. Germline trimming amounts to 3 bases on V and 4 bases on J, with 6 as the count of junction bases outside the gene matches. Taken from cysteine to phenylalanine, the CDR3 has 14 residues. Solely the CDR3 DNA is kept, with 42 bases framed from the first base. This clonotype was obtained from a man in his forties in good health and CMV-seropositive. The chain joins TRBV5-1 to TRBJ1-1, with TRBD1 identical over 7 junction bases. The sequenced sample was PBMCs. The CDR3 sequence is CASSSRGQGTEAFF. Here is the DNA: TGCGCCAGCAGCTCAAGGGGGCAGGGCACTGAAGCTTTCTTT.